This TCR beta chain was documented in a study of blood T cells in healthy people across ages. Study results and caveats: While age rose, TCR beta diversity per million T cells dropped in a roughly linear way. When one million T cells were used, diversity estimates were thought to be underestimates.

V lost 8 bases, J lost 4 bases, and 19 bases lay in between. The CDR3 covers 15 residues. The germline gives CDR1 MRHNA, CDR2 SNTAGT. Donor samples were obtained from healthy Caucasian individuals from Russia, aged about 6 to 100. A note on this clonotype: Antigen unknown.

The use of a sample-barcoded 5' primer and a J-beta primer mix characterized a second PCR of roughly 6 to 11 cycles. Researchers report that a template-switch adaptor with 12 random nucleotides tagged each cDNA molecule. MiXCR, run by TCRdb on the 5' RACE reads, gives a single entry per CDR3 protein. This sample carries 380,000 or so distinct CDR3 sequences, roughly half of them seen once, and the ten largest clones take under 65%. V and J are TRBV6-4 and TRBJ2-3; either TRBD1 or TRBD2 may fit D (5 bases each). This TCR came from a man aged 55 to 69 in good health. The sequenced sample consisted of blood. The CDR3 nucleotides are TGTGCCAGCGGGTCCCCAGGGAGCGGTGCAGATACGCAGTATTTT. This encodes CASGSPGSGADTQYF.